These 13 T cell receptor beta chains share one sample of origin, sequenced in a study of CD8 T cells in Susac syndrome. An amount of RNA that ranged from roughly 0.5 to 1 ug was reverse transcribed with random hexamers. One entry per CDR3 protein, called by TCRdb with MiXCR from the immunoSEQ multiplex PCR reads. The data contain over 95,000 distinct CDR3 sequences, about nine tenths of them singletons. Material for sequencing was CD8+ T cells from PBMCs. The receptors originated from a human donor in good health.

This chain links TRBV7-9 with TRBJ2-1, with D unclear. This CDR3 is built from 16 residues. CDR1 SEHNR and CDR2 FQNEAQ come from the germline V gene (reference sequence). V was pared by 6 bases and J by 3 bases, with 18 bases between. CDR3 residues: CASSFVGASDYNEQFF. The CDR3 DNA reads as TGTGCCAGCAGTTTTGTCGGCGCTTCTGACTACAATGAGCAGTTCTTC.

The rearrangement joins TRBV5-1 to TRBJ2-6; 11 bases are shared with TRBD1. V lost 4 bases and J lost 0; bases outside the gene matches: 6. This CDR3 has 18 residues. In germline, CDR1 is SGHRS, CDR2 YFSETQ. The CDR3 region has the DNA TGCGCCAGCAGCCCCTGGACAGGGGGCACCTCTGGGGCCAACGTCCTGACTTTC. Protein product: CASSPWTGGTSGANVLTF.

The V gene is TRBV16, the J gene TRBJ1-2; unclear D gene. The V gene's germline CDR1 is KGHSY and CDR2 FQNENV. The V and J ends lost 4 bases and 6 bases respectively, with 9 bases between them. The CDR3 length is 12 residues. DNA of the CDR3: TGTGCCAGCAGCCCGGGAACTCATGGCTACACCTTC. Amino acid sequence: CASSPGTHGYTF.

The chain joins TRBV5-1 to TRBJ2-1; 7 nucleotides match TRBD1. This CDR3 comprises 15 residues. Per germline, CDR1 SGHRS and CDR2 YFSETQ. V shed 0 bases and J 7 bases; nucleotides not matched to a gene: 7. Here the CDR3 DNA reads TGCGCCAGCAGCTTGGCCGGGACAGTCACGAATGAGCAGTTCTTC. Amino acid sequence: CASSLAGTVTNEQFF.

CDR3 sequence: CAIVRSGTGELFF. The DNA for the CDR3 is TGTGCCATCGTACGTAGCGGGACCGGGGAGCTGTTTTTT. The V and J genes are TRBV10-3 and TRBJ2-2, with TRBD2 matching 7 bases. Germline loops: CDR1 ENHRY, CDR2 SYGVKD. The trim removed 8 bases at V and 5 bases at J, leaving 5 bases unmatched. This CDR3 has 13 amino acids.

The V call is TRBV7-2, the J call TRBJ1-6; D not resolved. The CDR3 totals 12 residues. The germline gives CDR1 SGHTA, CDR2 FQGNSA. V dropped 3 bases and J dropped 14 bases, with 11 bases sitting between them. The DNA of the CDR3 is TGTGCCAGCAGCTTGAACGACGCGTCCCTCCACTTT. It yields the protein CASSLNDASLHF.

This chain connects TRBV19 to TRBJ1-1; a possible D gene is TRBD1 (5 bases). Germline V gives CDR1 LNHDA, CDR2 SQIVND (reference sequence). The ends were cut back, 1 base at V and 3 bases at J, with 9 bases in the middle. This CDR3 has 14 amino acids. The CDR3 reads CASSIAGRHTEAFF. The CDR3, as DNA: TGTGCCAGTAGTATAGCGGGACGGCACACTGAAGCTTTCTTT.

This rearrangement joins TRBV4-3 to TRBJ2-7; a possible D gene is TRBD2 (5 bases). Germline CDR1 reads LGHNA; CDR2 reads YSLEER. The CDR3 runs 13 residues. V lost 3 bases to trimming and J lost 5 bases, with 11 bases between them. The CDR3 region has the DNA TGCGCCAGCAGCCAGCCGGGGATCGACGAGCAGTACTTC. Translating it yields CASSQPGIDEQYF.

The rearrangement uses TRBV6-6 and TRBJ1-1; maybe TRBD1 (6 bases). V dropped 5 bases and J dropped 7 bases, with 14 bases sitting between them. The CDR3 covers 13 residues. Germline V gives CDR1 MNHNY, CDR2 SVGAGI (reference sequence). Written as DNA, the CDR3 is TGTGCCAGCAGTGTACAGGGCGGAGTTGAAGCTTTCTTT. Amino acids: CASSVQGGVEAFF.

V and J are TRBV29-1 and TRBJ1-1; no definite D call. Per germline, CDR1 SQVTM and CDR2 ANQGSEA. V shed 5 bases and J shed 1 base, with 11 bases lying between them. CDR3 length equals 13 residues. The CDR3 protein is CSVRKQPNTEAFF. The CDR3 coding sequence is TGCAGCGTTAGAAAACAGCCGAACACTGAAGCTTTCTTT.

The V and J genes are TRBV25-1 and TRBJ2-5, with D perhaps being TRBD1 or TRBD2 (5 bases each). The CDR3 covers 16 residues. Germline V gene lookup returns CDR1 MGHDK and CDR2 SYGVNS. The V gene lost 4 bases and the J gene lost 5 bases, with 20 bases spanning the gap. This CDR3 is CASSGPPGPQTETQYF. The CDR3 bases are TGTGCCAGCAGTGGTCCACCGGGACCCCAAACGGAGACCCAGTACTTC.

The chain has TRBV19 and TRBJ1-5; D might be TRBD1 (6 bases). The germline gives CDR1 LNHDA, CDR2 SQIVND (reference sequence). The CDR3 runs 17 residues. The V end lost 7 bases, the J end lost 7 bases, and 26 bases lay between the germline ends. The CDR3 coding sequence is TGTGCCAGTATGCAAATAGGGGGGGGAGGAAGATTGCAGCCCCAGCATTTT. Encoded protein: CASMQIGGGGRLQPQHF. The variable domain in full, with the rest retrieved from reference TRBV19 and TRBJ1-5, is DGGITQSPKYLFRKEGQNVTLSCEQNLNHDAMYWYRQDPGQGLRLIYYSQIVNDFQKGDIAEGYSVSREKKESFPLTVTSAQKNPTAFYLCASMQIGGGGRLQPQHFGDGTRLSIL.

V and J are TRBV6-5 and TRBJ1-6; the D gene is possibly TRBD1 (6 bases). The CDR3 sequence is 15 residues long. V was pared by 6 bases and J by 5 bases, with 14 bases between. The V gene's germline CDR1 is MNHEY and CDR2 SVGAGI. The CDR3 bases are TGTGCCAGCAGGGCCGACCAGGGGAATAATTCACCCCTCCACTTT. It is translated as CASRADQGNNSPLHF.